This T cell receptor beta chain stems from a study of T cell changes during pregnancy in multiple sclerosis. Method: immunoSEQ multiplex PCR; TCRdb's copy keeps in-frame clones and lacks some. The data contain just under 65,000 clones, about 93% of them singletons. This material consisted of CD8+ T cells from peripheral blood mononuclear cells, taken in the second trimester of pregnancy. The receptor's source is a female donor with multiple sclerosis, enrolled in a pregnancy study.

CDR3 DNA: TGCGCCAGCAGCTTTGACAGGGGGCTTTTGACTGAAGCTTTCTTT. Its translation: CASSFDRGLLTEAFF. This sequence joins TRBV5-1 and TRBJ1-1, with 10 bases matching TRBD1. Germline V gene lookup returns CDR1 SGHRS and CDR2 YFSETQ. V lost 2 bases and J lost 5; bases outside the gene matches: 6. The CDR3 covers 15 residues.